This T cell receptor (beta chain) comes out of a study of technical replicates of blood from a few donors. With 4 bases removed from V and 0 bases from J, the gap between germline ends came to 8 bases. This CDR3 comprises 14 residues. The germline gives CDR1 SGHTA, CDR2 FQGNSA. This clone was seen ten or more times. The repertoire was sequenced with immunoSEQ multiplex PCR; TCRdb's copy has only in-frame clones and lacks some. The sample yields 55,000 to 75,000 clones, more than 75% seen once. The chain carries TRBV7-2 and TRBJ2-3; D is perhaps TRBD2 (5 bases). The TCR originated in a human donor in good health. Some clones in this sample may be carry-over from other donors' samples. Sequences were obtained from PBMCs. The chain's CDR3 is CASSSGGSTDTQYF. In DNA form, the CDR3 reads TGTGCCAGCAGCTCCGGCGGGAGCACAGATACGCAGTATTTT.